The 23 T cell receptor beta chains below come from one sample, sequenced in a study of cytomegalovirus exposure and HLA in healthy donors. PCR employed 60 Vbeta and 13 Jbeta primers. Libraries were prepared by immunoSEQ multiplex PCR; TCRdb keeps only in-frame clonotypes and omits some of them. This table has some 120,000 clones, about 80% appearing once. Sequencing was done on a sample of PBMCs. These receptors all come from a man younger than 30 in good health and CMV-seronegative.

Regarding this clone: In the same sample, other DNA sequences code for this CDR3. The chain recombines TRBV6-6 with TRBJ1-3; weak D call: TRBD1 (5 bases). Germline CDR1 and CDR2: MNHNY and SVGAGI (reference sequence). Trimming stripped 6 bases from V and 8 bases from J, with 17 bases between. CDR3 length: 14 amino acids. The DNA of the CDR3 is TGTGCCAGCAGCGGACAAGGCATTTGGGACACCATATATTTT. As protein: CASSGQGIWDTIYF.

The chain uses TRBV6-1 and TRBJ2-1; 14 nucleotides align to TRBD2. The ends lost 3 bases at V and 7 bases at J; junction bases unmatched: 2. Germline assignment: CDR1 MNHNS and CDR2 SASEGT. The CDR3 is 15 residues long. The CDR3 coding sequence is TGTGCCAGCAGTGATCGGACTAGCGGGAGGAATGAGCAGTTCTTC. Encoded protein: CASSDRTSGRNEQFF.

This chain joins TRBV5-1 and TRBJ2-1; TRBD2 matches at 14 bases. The V gene end was trimmed by 0 bases and the J gene end by 9 bases; junction bases not matched to a gene: 14. Germline V gene data show CDR1 as SGHRS and CDR2 as YFSETQ. The CDR3 spans 19 residues. The chain's CDR3 is CASSLADRRLAGGPGEQFF. CDR3 nucleotide sequence: TGCGCCAGCAGCTTGGCCGATAGACGACTAGCGGGAGGGCCCGGTGAGCAGTTCTTC. Variable domain in full (rest from reference TRBV5-1 and TRBJ2-1): KAGVTQTPRYLIKTRGQQVTLSCSPISGHRSVSWYQQTPGQGLQFLFEYFSETQRNKGNFPGRFSGRQFSNSRSEMNVSTLELGDSALYLCASSLADRRLAGGPGEQFFGPGTRLTVL.

The chain couples TRBV12-5 to TRBJ2-1; 9 nucleotides align to TRBD1. Germline V gives CDR1 LGHNT, CDR2 FRNRAP. V lost 6 bases, J lost 0 bases, and 3 bases stayed unmatched. The CDR3 consists of 15 residues. CDR3 amino acids: CASGRTGDSYNEQFF. The CDR3 region has the DNA TGTGCTAGTGGACGGACAGGGGACTCCTACAATGAGCAGTTCTTC. Complete variable domain (other parts from reference TRBV12-5 and TRBJ2-1): DARVTQTPRHKVTEMGQEVTMRCQPILGHNTVFWYRQTMMQGLELLAYFRNRAPLDDSGMPKDRFSAEMPDATLATLKIQPSEPRDSAVYFCASGRTGDSYNEQFFGPGTRLTVL.

This chain joins TRBV11-2 and TRBJ1-1; TRBD1 is a possible D gene (6 bases). The CDR3 sequence is 13 residues long. Germline CDR1 reads SGHAT; CDR2 reads FQNNGV. The V and J ends lost 2 bases and 8 bases respectively, with 12 bases between them. CDR3: CASSLLTTGEAFF. CDR3 nucleotides: TGTGCCAGCAGCTTATTAACCACAGGGGAAGCTTTCTTT.

The chain recombines TRBV28 with TRBJ2-3, with TRBD2 identical over 15 bases. V lost 1 base and J lost 2; bases outside the gene matches: 19. CDR1 and CDR2 from the germline V gene are MDHEN and SYDVKM. CDR3 size: 23 residues. CDR3 region: CASSLYTPGLAGGPYGATDTQYF. Written as DNA, the CDR3 is TGTGCCAGCAGTTTATATACCCCCGGACTAGCGGGAGGGCCGTATGGAGCCACAGATACGCAGTATTTT.

The rearrangement joins TRBV27 to TRBJ1-5, with TRBD1 identical over 10 bases. CDR1 and CDR2 from the germline V gene are MNHEY and SMNVEV (reference sequence). CDR3 size: 17 residues. V trimming: 8 bases; J trimming: 2 bases; junction bases outside the gene matches: 12. The CDR3 loop reads CASGRQGARLRNQPQHF. CDR3 nucleotides: TGTGCCAGCGGTCGACAGGGGGCGAGGTTGCGCAATCAGCCCCAGCATTTT.

The chain carries TRBV6-1 and TRBJ2-3; D unresolved. CDR3 length: 13 amino acids. CDR1 MNHNS and CDR2 SASEGT come from the germline V gene. Trimming stripped 1 base from V and 7 bases from J, with 9 bases between. CDR3 amino acids: CASSEVVRNTQYF. Written as DNA, the CDR3 is TGTGCCAGCAGTGAAGTTGTGCGGAATACGCAGTATTTT.

This chain connects TRBV4-3 to TRBJ2-1; TRBD2 aligns across 12 bases. CDR3 length: 18 amino acids. With 0 bases clipped from V and 5 bases from J, the junction kept 8 bases outside the gene matches. The V gene's germline CDR1 is LGHNA and CDR2 YSLEER. The CDR3 DNA reads as TGCGCCAGCAGCCAAGATCGGGGGAGGACTAGCGGGGACAATGAGCAGTTCTTC. Translated, it gives CASSQDRGRTSGDNEQFF.

The chain recombines TRBV7-9 with TRBJ2-3; 10 nucleotides match TRBD2. With 4 bases clipped from V and 5 bases from J, the junction kept 6 bases outside the gene matches. This CDR3 is built from 15 residues. From germline, CDR1 is SEHNR and CDR2 FQNEAQ (reference sequence). For the CDR3, the DNA is TGTGCCAGCAGCTCGACTAGCGGGCTGGGAGATACGCAGTATTTT. It codes for CASSSTSGLGDTQYF.

This clone was observed a handful of times. The chain has TRBV7-3 and TRBJ2-7; D is possibly TRBD2 (6 bases). Germline loops: CDR1 SGHTA, CDR2 FQGTGA. The length of the CDR3 is 14 residues. V shed 5 bases and J shed 0 bases, with 11 bases lying between them. The CDR3 DNA follows: TGTGCCAGCAGCAGGGCGGGGAACTCCTACGAGCAGTACTTC. Protein sequence: CASSRAGNSYEQYF.

The chain joins TRBV28 to TRBJ2-7; possibly TRBD2 for D (6 bases). CDR1 and CDR2 (germline): MDHEN, SYDVKM. This CDR3 spans 13 amino acids. The V end was cut by 3 bases, the J end by 9 bases, with 15 bases between. The CDR3 is CASSFGGRAWQYF. The CDR3 nucleotides read TGTGCCAGCAGTTTTGGAGGGCGAGCATGGCAGTACTTC.

The CDR3 sequence is CASSIMRLDTGELFF. CDR3 in DNA: TGTGCCAGTAGTATAATGAGGTTGGACACCGGGGAGCTGTTTTTT. The V gene is TRBV19, the J gene TRBJ2-2; D ambiguous. Germline values: CDR1 LNHDA, CDR2 SQIVND (reference sequence). V lost 2 bases to trimming and J lost 3 bases, with 10 bases between them. This CDR3 is 15 amino acids long.

This clone was detected a few times. V usage is TRBV19 and J usage is TRBJ1-3; no reliable D call. Trimming stripped 6 bases from V and 1 base from J, with 13 bases between. The germline V gene encodes CDR1 LNHDA and CDR2 SQIVND (reference sequence). The CDR3 is made up of 15 amino acids. The CDR3 protein is CASSPVWSSGNTIYF. The CDR3 bases are TGTGCCAGTAGCCCCGTCTGGAGTTCTGGAAACACCATATATTTT.

This clone came up a few times. The rearrangement links TRBV6-5 to TRBJ1-6; TRBD1 matches at 8 bases. This CDR3 region has 14 residues. Germline lookup yields CDR1 MNHEY and CDR2 SVGAGI. Trimming took 4 bases from V and 7 from J; bases not matched to a gene: 3. CDR3 coding DNA: TGTGCCAGCAGTTGGCGACAGGGGAATTCACCCCTCCACTTT. Residues: CASSWRQGNSPLHF.

This clone was counted only a few times. This sequence joins TRBV6-5 and TRBJ1-1, with D perhaps matching TRBD1 (5 bases). The length of the CDR3 is 15 residues. Per the germline V gene, CDR1 is MNHEY and CDR2 is SVGAGI. V was pared by 0 bases and J by 3 bases, with 11 bases between. This CDR3 is CASSYSGVLDTEAFF. In nucleotides, the CDR3 is TGTGCCAGCAGTTACTCAGGGGTTCTGGACACTGAAGCTTTCTTT.

The chain joins TRBV7-2 to TRBJ1-1; D is perhaps TRBD1 (6 bases). Trimming took 3 bases from V and 5 from J, leaving 13 bases between them. CDR3 size: 14 residues. From germline, CDR1 is SGHTA and CDR2 FQGNSA. CDR3 protein: CASSLAGVGTEAFF. CDR3 sequence (DNA): TGTGCCAGCAGCTTGGCAGGGGTTGGGACTGAAGCTTTCTTT. Using reference TRBV7-2 and TRBJ1-1 for the parts outside the CDR3, the full variable domain is GAGVSQSPSNKVTEKGKDVELRCDPISGHTALYWYRQSLGQGLEFLIYFQGNSAPDKSGLPSDRFSAERTGGSVSTLTIQRTQQEDSAVYLCASSLAGVGTEAFFGQGTRLTVV.

The V and J genes are TRBV7-2 and TRBJ2-3; 10 bases are shared with TRBD1. This CDR3 has 15 residues. The trim removed 3 bases at V and 6 bases at J, leaving 6 bases unmatched. Germline V gene lookup returns CDR1 SGHTA and CDR2 FQGNSA. The CDR3 is CASSFPRTGGDTQYF. The CDR3 DNA sequence: TGTGCCAGCAGCTTCCCCAGGACAGGGGGGGATACGCAGTATTTT.

J is TRBJ2-7 and V is TRBV5-4, with 7 bases matching TRBD1. This CDR3 is built from 15 residues. Germline V gives CDR1 SGHNT, CDR2 YYREEE (reference sequence). V shed 4 bases and J 3 bases; nucleotides not matched to a gene: 10. In DNA, the CDR3 is TGTGCCAGCAGCCCCGGGACAGCCCTTGACTACGAGCAGTACGTC. Encoded protein: CASSPGTALDYEQYV.

This rearrangement joins TRBV30 to TRBJ1-4, with 9 bases aligning to TRBD1. The length of the CDR3 is 13 residues. Trimming cost V 5 bases and J 4 bases; bases outside gene matches: 2. Germline values: CDR1 GTSNPN, CDR2 SVGIG (reference sequence). The CDR3 DNA reads as TGTGCCTGGGGGACAGGGTTTAATGAAAAACTGTTTTTT. Amino acid sequence: CAWGTGFNEKLFF.

The chain employs TRBV30 and TRBJ1-6, with TRBD1 matching over 9 bases. The CDR3 is made up of 15 amino acids. CDR1 GTSNPN and CDR2 SVGIG come from the germline V gene (reference sequence). V gave up 3 bases and J gave up 7 bases; unmatched junction bases: 7. CDR3 loop: CAWRIRDRVNSPLHF. The DNA of the CDR3 is TGTGCCTGGAGGATCCGGGACAGGGTAAATTCACCCCTCCACTTT.

The chain combines TRBV7-6 with TRBJ2-7; perhaps TRBD1 as D (6 bases). The CDR3 consists of 15 residues. The germline V and J ends were trimmed by 5 bases and 3 bases, with 17 bases remaining between them. Germline CDR1 is SGHVS and CDR2 is FNYEAQ. CDR3 amino acids: CASSQGQFFLYEQYF. DNA for the CDR3: TGTGCCAGCAGCCAAGGACAGTTCTTCCTCTACGAGCAGTACTTC. The full variable domain, completed using reference TRBV7-6 and TRBJ2-7, is GAGVSQSPRYKVTKRGQDVALRCDPISGHVSLYWYRQALGQGPEFLTYFNYEAQQDKSGLPNDRFSAERPEGSISTLTIQRTEQRDSAMYRCASSQGQFFLYEQYFGPGTRLTVT.

The chain combines TRBV2 with TRBJ2-1, with D possibly matching TRBD2 (5 bases). The length of the CDR3 is 15 residues. Germline lookup yields CDR1 SNHLY and CDR2 FYNNEI. Deletions cut 6 bases from V and 4 bases from J, with 16 bases between. The CDR3 DNA reads as TGTGCCAGCAGATTAATTAGCGCCACGTACAATGAGCAGTTCTTC. It yields the protein CASRLISATYNEQFF. The full variable domain, completed using reference TRBV2 and TRBJ2-1, is EPEVTQTPSHQVTQMGQEVILRCVPISNHLYFYWYRQILGQKVEFLVSFYNNEISEKSEIFDDQFSVERPDGSNFTLKIRSTKLEDSAMYFCASRLISATYNEQFFGPGTRLTVL.